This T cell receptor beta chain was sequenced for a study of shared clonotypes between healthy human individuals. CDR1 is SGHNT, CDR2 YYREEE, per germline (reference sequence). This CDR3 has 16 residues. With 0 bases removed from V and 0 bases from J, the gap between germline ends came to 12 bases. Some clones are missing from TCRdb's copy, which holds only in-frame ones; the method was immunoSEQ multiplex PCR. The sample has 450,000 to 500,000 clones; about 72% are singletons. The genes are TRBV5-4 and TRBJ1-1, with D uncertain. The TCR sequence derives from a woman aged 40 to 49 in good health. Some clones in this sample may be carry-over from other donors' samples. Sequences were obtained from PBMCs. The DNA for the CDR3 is TGTGCCAGCAGCTTGGCAAAGCCTTTTTTGAACACTGAAGCTTTCTTT. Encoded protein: CASSLAKPFLNTEAFF.